This is a list of T cell receptor beta chains from one sample in a study of cytomegalovirus exposure and HLA in healthy donors. Assay: immunoSEQ multiplex PCR; the TCRdb copy retains only in-frame clones and omits some. The data contain approximately 130,000 clones, 85% of them seen just once; the ten biggest clones take up approximately 6.4%. The sample was PBMCs. These TCRs come from a woman between 25 and 40 years old in good health and CMV-seropositive. CDR3s include the opening cysteine and the closing phenylalanine or tryptophan.

TRBJ2-1,TRBV14,CASSQGLLLAGAYPFF
TRBJ1-2,TRBV28,CAVGGPNYGYTF
TRBJ2-3,TRBV29-1,CSVALAGVADTQYF
TRBJ2-1,TRBV18,CASSPRRGVGNEQFF
TRBJ2-3,TRBV23-1,CASSHGDRGTASTDTQYF
TRBJ2-7,TRBV10-1,CASSMSLYYEQYF
TRBJ1-1,TRBV5-1,CASTGNTEAFF
TRBJ2-7,TRBV28,CASRRGGPSISYEQYF
TRBJ2-7,TRBV2,CASSRQGLYEQYF
TRBJ2-1,TRBV5-1,CASSLKLAAYNEQFF
TRBJ1-5,TRBV6-5,CASRQGNQPQHF
TRBJ2-3,TRBV2,CASSEFETSSTDTQYF
TRBJ2-4,TRBV5-1,CASSLGGTAAGENIQYF
TRBJ2-1,TRBV7-9,CASSLGAGGDEQFF
TRBJ1-3,TRBV18,CASGSQGSFSGNTIYF
TRBJ1-1,TRBV28,CASSLEGTVNTEAFF
TRBJ1-3,TRBV13,CASSFTQGASENTIYF
TRBJ1-6,TRBV18,CASSPGGTRDRNSPLHF
TRBJ2-3,TRBV2,CASTEREGTDTQYF
TRBJ1-3,TRBV27,CASSPMSGNTIYF
TRBJ2-5,TRBV10-3,CAIRPGTGSETQYF
TRBJ1-5,TRBV5-1,CASSLAGGNQPQHF
TRBJ2-2,TRBV7-8,CASSLVIAANTGELFF
TRBJ1-2,TRBV30,CAWNVPAGGGYTF
TRBJ2-7,TRBV5-6,CASSLWGGLEQYF
TRBJ2-7,TRBV28,CASSLRGEQYF
TRBJ2-2,TRBV10-3,CAISDEGRGGTGELFF
TRBJ2-7,TRBV28,CASRGYLQRFLGLYEQYF
TRBJ2-2,TRBV7-8,CASSFRQGNTGELFF
TRBJ1-1,TRBV19,CASSLQGARTEAFF
TRBJ1-1,TRBV29-1,CSARGSGRDTEAFF
TRBJ2-1,TRBV19,CASRLTGGGNEQFF
TRBJ2-3,TRBV7-2,CASKRGAARTDTQYF
TRBJ1-1,TRBV10-3,CAISEDLTNTEAFF
TRBJ2-7,TRBV5-4,CASQRSGTNVPEQYF
TRBJ1-5,TRBV28,CASSFFGNQPQHF
TRBJ1-3,TRBV4-2,CASSHARDRADTIYF
-,TRBV29-1,CSVAFLDSPGAYEQYF
TRBJ2-7,TRBV7-2,CASSSSRGEAGTGSYEQYF
TRBJ1-1,TRBV19,CASSIIQGAGEAFF
TRBJ1-2,TRBV7-6,CASSPQRGTDLYGYTF
TRBJ2-3,TRBV6-6,CASRTGQGTDTQYF
TRBJ1-6,TRBV21-1,CASSKDPTGRSYNSPLHF